This T cell receptor (beta chain) was documented in a study of T cell changes during pregnancy in multiple sclerosis. Data came from immunoSEQ multiplex PCR; TCRdb stores just in-frame clones and leaves some out. The repertoire consists of 35,000 to 45,000 clones, with about 91% occurring once and the leading ten covering about 0.5%. Source: CD4+ T cells from peripheral blood mononuclear cells, taken in the second trimester of pregnancy. This TCR was sampled from a female donor in good health, enrolled as a control in a pregnancy study.

The CDR3 DNA sequence: TGTGCCAGCAGCGTTTCTTTGAACACTGAAGCTTTCTTT. It specifies CASSVSLNTEAFF. The chain couples TRBV9 to TRBJ1-1; D is uncertain. This CDR3 spans 13 amino acids. Germline-derived CDR1 and CDR2 are SGDLS and YYNGEE. V lost 2 bases and J 0 bases, leaving 5 bases between the germline ends.